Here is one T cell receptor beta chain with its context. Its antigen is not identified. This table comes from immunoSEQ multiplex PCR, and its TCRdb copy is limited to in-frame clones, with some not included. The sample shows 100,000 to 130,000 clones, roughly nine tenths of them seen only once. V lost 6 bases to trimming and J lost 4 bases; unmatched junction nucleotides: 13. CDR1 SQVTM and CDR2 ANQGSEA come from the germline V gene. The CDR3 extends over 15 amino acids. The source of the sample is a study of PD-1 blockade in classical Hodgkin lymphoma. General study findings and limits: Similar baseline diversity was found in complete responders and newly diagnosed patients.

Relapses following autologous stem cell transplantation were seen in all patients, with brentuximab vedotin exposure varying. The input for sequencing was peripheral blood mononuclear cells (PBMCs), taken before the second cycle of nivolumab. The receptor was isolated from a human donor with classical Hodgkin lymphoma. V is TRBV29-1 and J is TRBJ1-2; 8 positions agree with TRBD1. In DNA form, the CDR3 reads TGCAGCGTCTCACCTGGGGGACAGGAGGGCTATGGCTACACCTTC. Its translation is CSVSPGGQEGYGYTF. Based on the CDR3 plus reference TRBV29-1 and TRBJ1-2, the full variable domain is SAVISQKPSRDICQRGTSLTIQCQVDSQVTMMFWYRQQPGQSLTLIATANQGSEATYESGFVIDKFPISRPNLTFSTLTVSNMSPEDSSIYLCSVSPGGQEGYGYTFGSGTRLTVV.